This TCR beta chain came from a study of T cell responses to AZD1222 COVID-19 vaccine. Repertoires were generated with immunoSEQ multiplex PCR, while TCRdb's copy carries only in-frame clones and drops some. The table records about 73,000 clones, 88% of them present only once. On this clone itself: At one of its ends the junction is not consistent with the germline gene, which may arise from a read error.

This material consisted of peripheral blood, taken on day 0 of AZD1222 vaccination. This receptor was obtained from an adult in good health.

CDR3 sequence: CASSLGGNAEAFF. CDR3 in DNA: TGCGCCAGCAGCTTGGGAGGGAACGCTGAAGCTTTCTTT. The V and J genes are TRBV5-1 and TRBJ1-1; D remains ambiguous. Germline V gene data show CDR1 as SGHRS and CDR2 as YFSETQ. The CDR3 covers 13 residues.